One sample yielded the 21 T cell receptor beta chains listed below, sequenced in a study of blood T cell repertoires in COVID-19. Clones were read by immunoSEQ multiplex PCR, and TCRdb kept only the in-frame ones, dropping some. The sample includes some 40,000 clones, roughly 84% of them seen just once. Material: peripheral blood. These receptors all come from an elderly woman with acute or convalescent COVID-19.

The gene calls are TRBV4-2 and TRBJ2-7; D might be TRBD2 (5 bases). Germline CDR1 LGHNA, CDR2 YNFKEQ. The CDR3 totals 16 residues. Trimming removed 1 base from V and 2 bases from J, with 15 bases in between. The CDR3 coding sequence is TGTGCCAGCAGCCAAGCTGGAGAGGCTAGCACCTACGAGCAGTACTTC. Amino acid sequence: CASSQAGEASTYEQYF.

This clone was seen a handful of times. The V gene is TRBV6-5, the J gene TRBJ2-7; possible D gene TRBD2, 5 bases. V shed 6 bases and J shed 2 bases, with 14 bases lying between them. The CDR3 covers 14 residues. Germline assignment: CDR1 MNHEY and CDR2 SVGAGI. The CDR3 reads CASRPSGAPYEQYF. The CDR3 bases are TGTGCCAGCAGACCGAGCGGAGCCCCCTACGAGCAGTACTTC.

The table lists this clone with a count of one. The chain combines TRBV12-3 or TRBV12-4 with TRBJ2-5; a weak D match, TRBD1 (5 bases). This CDR3 is built from 12 residues. V was pared by 4 bases and J by 5 bases, with 8 bases between. Written as DNA, the CDR3 is TGTGCCAGCAGTTCAGGGCTGGAGACCCAGTACTTC. It codes for CASSSGLETQYF.

V usage is TRBV4-1 and J usage is TRBJ2-7; D may be TRBD1 (6 bases). CDR1 and CDR2 from the germline V gene are MGHRA and YSYEKL. This CDR3 comprises 13 residues. V lost 1 base and J 3 bases, leaving 7 bases between the germline ends. The DNA for the CDR3 is TGCGCCAGCAGCCAAGTACAGGGCTACGAGCAGTACTTC. Its protein is CASSQVQGYEQYF.

The chain couples TRBV19 to TRBJ2-2, with TRBD1 as a possible D gene (5 bases). The V and J ends lost 5 bases and 6 bases respectively, with 13 bases between them. The CDR3 loop spans 14 amino acids. Germline lookup yields CDR1 LNHDA and CDR2 SQIVND (reference sequence). Here the CDR3 DNA reads TGTGCCAGTAGTGCAGACAGATTGGCCGGGGAGCTGTTTTTT. It translates to CASSADRLAGELFF. The whole variable domain, remainder taken from reference TRBV19 and TRBJ2-2, is DGGITQSPKYLFRKEGQNVTLSCEQNLNHDAMYWYRQDPGQGLRLIYYSQIVNDFQKGDIAEGYSVSREKKESFPLTVTSAQKNPTAFYLCASSADRLAGELFFGEGSRLTVL.

This chain uses TRBV19 with TRBJ2-1, with 7 bases that match TRBD2. CDR1 is LNHDA and CDR2 is SQIVND in the germline V gene (reference sequence). The CDR3 has 15 residues. V gave up 9 bases and J gave up 3 bases; unmatched junction bases: 11. The CDR3 DNA is TGTGCCAGCCGTCGGCGGGAGACTAACTACAATGAGCAGTTCTTC. Translated, it gives CASRRRETNYNEQFF.

The rearrangement uses TRBV5-4 and TRBJ1-1; 9 bases are a match to TRBD1. The V segment lost 0 bases and the J segment 7 bases; nucleotides outside the gene matches: 10. The CDR3 loop spans 16 amino acids. Looked up from germline, CDR1 is SGHNT and CDR2 is YYREEE (reference sequence). The CDR3 nucleotides are TGTGCCAGCAGCTTGGGAGGGAGACAGGGGGGAGGTGAAGCTTTCTTT. Translated, it gives CASSLGGRQGGGEAFF.

The chain couples TRBV9 to TRBJ2-7, with 10 bases that match TRBD1. CDR1 and CDR2 from the germline V gene are SGDLS and YYNGEE. V shed 3 bases, J shed 4 bases, and the junction held 4 bases outside the gene matches. CDR3 length equals 14 residues. The CDR3 bases are TGTGCCAGCAGCGCCCTGGGACAGGGGTACGAGCAGTACTTC. Protein: CASSALGQGYEQYF.

The chain joins TRBV5-6 to TRBJ2-1, with 9 positions matching TRBD1. Germline loops: CDR1 SGHDT, CDR2 YYEEEE. This CDR3 is 19 amino acids long. Germline trimming cut 0 bases from V and 4 bases from J; bases unmatched to any gene: 14. CDR3 amino acids: CASSLGFQDRGPRYNEQFF. CDR3 bases: TGTGCCAGCAGCTTGGGATTCCAGGACAGGGGACCAAGGTACAATGAGCAGTTCTTC.

This clone turned up a few times. V is TRBV29-1 and J is TRBJ2-2, with D perhaps matching TRBD2 (5 bases). Trimming left V 6 bases short and J 2 bases short, with 19 bases between. The germline gives CDR1 SQVTM, CDR2 ANQGSEA. The CDR3 loop spans 16 amino acids. The CDR3 region is CSVYSNRPGNTGELFF. The DNA of the CDR3 is TGCAGCGTCTACTCCAACCGGCCGGGAAACACCGGGGAGCTGTTTTTT.

The sample holds a few counts of this clone. The rearrangement links TRBV2 to TRBJ2-7; 8 bases match TRBD2. Germline V gene data show CDR1 as SNHLY and CDR2 as FYNNEI. Trimming took 8 bases from V and 0 from J; bases not matched to a gene: 12. This CDR3 comprises 16 residues. In DNA, the CDR3 is TGTGCCAGCTGGGGGGGGGACGGGGGGGGCTCCTACGAGCAGTACTTC. It codes for CASWGGDGGGSYEQYF.

The V gene is TRBV20-1, the J gene TRBJ1-5, with D possibly being TRBD1 (5 bases). This CDR3 comprises 16 residues. V was trimmed by 3 bases and J by 0 bases, leaving 15 bases between them. Germline CDR1 reads DFQATT; CDR2 reads SNEGSKA (reference sequence). The CDR3 spells CSASATLTDSNQPQHF. The CDR3 nucleotides read TGCAGTGCTAGTGCTACCTTGACAGATAGCAATCAGCCCCAGCATTTT.

The chain has TRBV3-1 (or the pseudogene TRBV3-2) and TRBJ1-2; tentative D call: TRBD1 (6 bases). V lost 4 bases, J lost 8 bases, and 23 bases lay in between. Germline lookup yields CDR1 LGHDT and CDR2 YNNKEL (reference sequence). This CDR3 contains 16 residues. As DNA, the CDR3 is TGTGCCAGCAGCCCTCCCTTTTCAGGGGTAGTGAGGGGCTACACCTTC. This gives the protein CASSPPFSGVVRGYTF.

The chain couples TRBV10-3 to TRBJ1-2; a weak D match, TRBD1 (6 bases). CDR3 length equals 14 residues. The V end was cut by 5 bases, the J end by 4 bases, with 14 bases between. In germline, CDR1 is ENHRY, CDR2 SYGVKD. The DNA of the CDR3 is TGTGCCATCAGTCCGGACAGTCCGACCTATGGCTACACCTTC. Translated, it gives CAISPDSPTYGYTF.

The genes are TRBV2 and TRBJ2-2; 7 positions match TRBD2. Germline values: CDR1 SNHLY, CDR2 FYNNEI. Germline trimming cut 3 bases from V and 1 base from J; bases unmatched to any gene: 2. The CDR3 sequence is 15 residues long. The CDR3 protein is CASSEASGNTGELFF. DNA for the CDR3: TGTGCCAGCAGTGAGGCTAGCGGGAACACCGGGGAGCTGTTTTTT. The full variable domain, with the rest looked up from reference TRBV2 and TRBJ2-2, is EPEVTQTPSHQVTQMGQEVILRCVPISNHLYFYWYRQILGQKVEFLVSFYNNEISEKSEIFDDQFSVERPDGSNFTLKIRSTKLEDSAMYFCASSEASGNTGELFFGEGSRLTVL.

The chain links TRBV3-1 (or the pseudogene TRBV3-2) to TRBJ2-2; 8 nucleotides agree with TRBD1. The CDR3 has 17 residues. V gave up 3 bases and J gave up 2 bases; unmatched junction bases: 8. Germline V lookup: CDR1 LGHDT, CDR2 YNNKEL (reference sequence). CDR3 bases: TGTGCCAGCAGCCATGGAGGAACAGGGGGTAACACCGGGGAGCTGTTTTTT. As protein: CASSHGGTGGNTGELFF.

The CDR3 sequence: CASSFLAGTGTGELFF. The CDR3 DNA is TGTGCCAGCAGCTTCCTAGCGGGAACTGGCACCGGGGAGCTGTTTTTT. The V gene is TRBV6-2 or TRBV6-3, the J gene TRBJ2-2; 9 nucleotides align to TRBD2. This CDR3 region has 16 residues. Unmatched junction bases numbered 9, after V lost 6 bases and J lost 4 bases. Germline V gene data show CDR1 as MNHEY and CDR2 as SVGEGT.

V is TRBV28 and J is TRBJ2-1, with D unclear. Per germline, CDR1 MDHEN and CDR2 SYDVKM. CDR3 length: 11 amino acids. V was shortened by 3 bases and J by 15 bases, with 12 bases between the two germline ends. This CDR3 reads CASSLGAGRFF. The CDR3 nucleotides read TGTGCCAGCAGTTTGGGTGCTGGGCGGTTCTTC.

This chain uses TRBV7-9 with TRBJ1-1; 9 bases agree with TRBD1. The germline V gene has CDR1 SEHNR and CDR2 FQNEAQ (reference sequence). The CDR3 is 13 residues long. V lost 6 bases, J lost 5 bases, and 4 bases stayed unmatched. In nucleotides, the CDR3 is TGTGCCAGCAGTTGGACAGGGGTTACTGAAGCTTTCTTT. This sequence encodes CASSWTGVTEAFF.

V is TRBV9 and J is TRBJ2-7, with TRBD2 matching over 12 bases. J gave up 4 bases and V 4 bases, and 0 bases lay outside the gene matches. The CDR3 contains 13 residues. The V gene's germline CDR1 is SGDLS and CDR2 YYNGEE. The CDR3: CASSLAGGYEQYF. The DNA of the CDR3 is TGTGCCAGCAGCCTAGCGGGGGGGTACGAGCAGTACTTC. Based on the CDR3 plus reference TRBV9 and TRBJ2-7, the full variable domain is DSGVTQTPKHLITATGQRVTLRCSPRSGDLSVYWYQQSLDQGLQFLIQYYNGEERAKGNILERFSAQQFPDLHSELNLSSLELGDSALYFCASSLAGGYEQYFGPGTRLTVT.

The rearrangement uses TRBV18 and TRBJ1-4; 7 bases are a match to TRBD1. Germline CDR1 is KGHSH and CDR2 is LQKENI. V was pared by 5 bases and J by 5 bases, with 2 bases of the junction left unmatched. This CDR3 region has 13 residues. CDR3: CASSGTENEKLFF. CDR3 in DNA: TGTGCCAGCTCAGGGACAGAGAATGAAAAACTGTTTTTT.